Sequencing of this T cell receptor (beta chain) was carried out in a study of Ad26.COV2.S vaccination and SARS-CoV-2 variants. Study at large: Ad26.COV2.S shots went into the muscle once or twice, 56 days apart.

The ends were cut back, 7 bases at V and 8 bases at J, with 18 bases in the middle. Germline V gives CDR1 SEHNR, CDR2 FQNEAQ (reference sequence). The CDR3 has 14 amino acids. On this clone: Its antigen is unknown.

Treatment given: roughly 18 received Ad26.COV2.S at low or high dose, single or two shots; about 5 received placebo; per-sample allocation not given. Collection of the samples took place on day 63 after the first injection of vaccine or placebo. Here immunoSEQ multiplex PCR was the method, and the copy in TCRdb shows in-frame clones only, minus some. The sample includes about 350,000 clones, 80% to 90% seen only once; the top ten take around 11%. The study, taken as a whole, reports: Reportedly, after vaccination the spike-specific CD8+ and CD4+ T cell responses displayed substantial breadth. People who got the vaccine or the placebo had similar non-spike TCR breadth.

The V and J genes are TRBV7-9 and TRBJ2-1; a possible D gene is TRBD2 (5 bases). This receptor was taken from a person between 18 and 65 years old who received the Ad26.COV2.S COVID-19 vaccine or a placebo. Specimen: peripheral blood, collected in a trial of Ad26.COV2.S vaccine versus placebo. This chain's CDR3 is CASTPGGWADEQFF. For the CDR3, the DNA is TGTGCCAGCACCCCTGGCGGGTGGGCGGATGAGCAGTTCTTC.